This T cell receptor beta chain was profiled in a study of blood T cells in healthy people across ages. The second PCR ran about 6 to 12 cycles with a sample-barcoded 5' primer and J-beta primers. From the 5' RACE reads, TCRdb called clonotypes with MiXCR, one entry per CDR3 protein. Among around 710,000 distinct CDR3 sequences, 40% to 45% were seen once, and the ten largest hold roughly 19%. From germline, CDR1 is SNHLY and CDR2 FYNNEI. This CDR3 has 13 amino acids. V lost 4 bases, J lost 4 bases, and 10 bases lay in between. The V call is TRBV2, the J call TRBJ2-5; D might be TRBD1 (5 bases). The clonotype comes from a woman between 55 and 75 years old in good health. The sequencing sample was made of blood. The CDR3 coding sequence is TGTGCCAGCAGTGTGAAAGGGGCAGAGACCCAGTACTTC. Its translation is CASSVKGAETQYF.